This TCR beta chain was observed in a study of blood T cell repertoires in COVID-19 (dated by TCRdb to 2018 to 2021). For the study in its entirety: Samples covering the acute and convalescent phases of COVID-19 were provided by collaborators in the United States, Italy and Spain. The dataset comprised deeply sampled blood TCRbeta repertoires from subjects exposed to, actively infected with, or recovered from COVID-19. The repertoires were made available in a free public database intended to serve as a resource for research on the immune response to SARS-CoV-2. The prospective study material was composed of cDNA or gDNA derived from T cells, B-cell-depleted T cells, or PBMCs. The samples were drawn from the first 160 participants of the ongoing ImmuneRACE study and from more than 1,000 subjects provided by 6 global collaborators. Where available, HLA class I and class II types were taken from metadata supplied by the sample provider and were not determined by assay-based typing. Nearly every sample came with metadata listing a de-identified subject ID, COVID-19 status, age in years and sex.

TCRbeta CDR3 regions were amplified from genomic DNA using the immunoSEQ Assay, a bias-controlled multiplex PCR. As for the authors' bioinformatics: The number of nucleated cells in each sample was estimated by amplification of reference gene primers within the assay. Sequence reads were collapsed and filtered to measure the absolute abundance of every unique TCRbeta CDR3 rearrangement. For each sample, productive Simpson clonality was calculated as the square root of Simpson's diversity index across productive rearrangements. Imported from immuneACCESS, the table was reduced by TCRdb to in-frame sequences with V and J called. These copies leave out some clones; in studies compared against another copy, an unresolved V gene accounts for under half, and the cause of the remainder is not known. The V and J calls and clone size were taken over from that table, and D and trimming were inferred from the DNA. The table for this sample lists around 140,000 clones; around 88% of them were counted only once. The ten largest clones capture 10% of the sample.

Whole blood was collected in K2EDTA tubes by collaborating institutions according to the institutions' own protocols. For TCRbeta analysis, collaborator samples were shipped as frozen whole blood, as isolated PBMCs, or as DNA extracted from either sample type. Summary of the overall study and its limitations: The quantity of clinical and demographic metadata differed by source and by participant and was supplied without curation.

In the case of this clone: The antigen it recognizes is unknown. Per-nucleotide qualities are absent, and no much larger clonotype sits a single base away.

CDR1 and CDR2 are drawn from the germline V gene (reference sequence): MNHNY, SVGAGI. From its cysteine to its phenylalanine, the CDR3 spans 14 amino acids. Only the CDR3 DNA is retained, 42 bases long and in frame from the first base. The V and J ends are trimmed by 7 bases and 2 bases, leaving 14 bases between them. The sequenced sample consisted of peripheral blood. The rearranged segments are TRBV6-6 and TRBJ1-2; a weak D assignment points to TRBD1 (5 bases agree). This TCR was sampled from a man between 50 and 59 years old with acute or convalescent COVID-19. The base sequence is TGTGCCAGCATGGGGGGGACCTTAAACTATGGCTACACCTTC. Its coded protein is CASMGGTLNYGYTF.